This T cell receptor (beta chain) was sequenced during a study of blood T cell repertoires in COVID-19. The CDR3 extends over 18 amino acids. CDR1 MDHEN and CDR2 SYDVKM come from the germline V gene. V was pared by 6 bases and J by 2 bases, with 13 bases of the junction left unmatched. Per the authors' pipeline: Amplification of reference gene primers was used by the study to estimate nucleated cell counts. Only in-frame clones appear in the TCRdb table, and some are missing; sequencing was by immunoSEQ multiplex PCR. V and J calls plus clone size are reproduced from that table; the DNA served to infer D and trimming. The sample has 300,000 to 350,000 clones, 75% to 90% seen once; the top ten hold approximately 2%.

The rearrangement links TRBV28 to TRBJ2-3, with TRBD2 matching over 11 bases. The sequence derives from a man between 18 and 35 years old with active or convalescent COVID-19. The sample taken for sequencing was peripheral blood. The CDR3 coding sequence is TGTGCCAGCAGGACTAGCGGGATTCAATCGATATCCACAGATACGCAGTATTTT. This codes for CASRTSGIQSISTDTQYF.